This TCR beta chain emerged from a study of shared clonotypes between healthy human individuals. Study details: In total, the donors were a couple of women and three men aged 18 to 49.

Sequenced by immunoSEQ multiplex PCR; TCRdb stores in-frame clones only, minus some. The data show about half a million clones, approximately 78% seen once. The source material was PBMCs. The TCR originated in a woman aged 40 to 50 in good health. Some clones in this sample may be carry-over from other donors' samples.

CDR3 residues: CASSLVTGETYGYTF. CDR3 bases: TGCGCCAGCAGCTTGGTGACAGGGGAAACTTATGGCTACACCTTC. V and J are TRBV5-1 and TRBJ1-2, with 8 positions matching TRBD1. The CDR3 runs 15 residues. Trimming at V came to 0 bases and at J to 5 bases, leaving 6 bases not matched to a gene. The germline CDR1 and CDR2 sequences are SGHRS and YFSETQ.